This passage covers 31 T cell receptor beta chains from one sample sequenced in a study of molecular identifiers for immune sequencing clone quantification. TCRdb processed the PCR reads anew with MiXCR; each CDR3 protein has one entry. The sample consists of approximately 97,000 distinct CDR3 sequences, 24% of them appearing once. Sequenced input: naive CD8+ T cells from blood, with Jurkat cell RNA spiked in. Regarding subset: FACS-sorted CD8+CD4-CCR7+CD45RA+ naive T cells. These receptors all stem from a human donor in good health. Some libraries in this study had Jurkat cell RNA spiked in.

V and J are TRBV12-3 or TRBV12-4 and TRBJ2-5; TRBD1 agrees at 9 bases. CDR3 length: 15 residues. After removal of 4 bases from V and 3 bases from J, the junction contained 6 bases not matched to a gene. CDR3 DNA sequence: TGTGCCAGCAGTTCGGAAGACAGGGGGGAAGAGACCCAGTACTTC. It specifies CASSSEDRGEETQYF.

This clonotype was counted at least ten times. This rearrangement joins TRBV12-3 or TRBV12-4 to TRBJ2-5, with 10 bases identical to TRBD2. This CDR3 comprises 15 residues. Germline trimming cut 3 bases from V and 0 bases from J; bases unmatched to any gene: 1. The CDR3 DNA sequence: TGTGCCAGCAGTTTTACTAGCGGGGACCAAGAGACCCAGTACTTC. As protein: CASSFTSGDQETQYF.

This clonotype was observed many times. V and J are TRBV28 and TRBJ2-7, with TRBD1 as a possible D gene (5 bases). The germline V gene has CDR1 MDHEN and CDR2 SYDVKM. Between the trimmed V and J ends, which lost 3 bases and 7 bases, there was a span of 16 bases. The CDR3 spans 14 residues. The CDR3 DNA reads TGTGCCAGCAGTTTTAGGGGAACCCAGCGAGAGCAGTACTTC. This translates into CASSFRGTQREQYF.

On this clonotype: Compared with germline, one end of the junction differs, possibly owing to a read error. The chain carries TRBV9 and TRBJ1-1; 8 nucleotides align to TRBD1. This CDR3 has 13 residues. Germline V gene sequence: CDR1 SGDLS, CDR2 YYNGEE. The CDR3 spells CACSQGARAEAFF. The CDR3 region has the DNA TGTGCCTGCAGTCAGGGGGCGAGGGCTGAAGCTTTCTTT.

This clonotype was detected a few times. The chain joins TRBV5-6 to TRBJ2-2; 8 bases line up with TRBD2. The CDR3 extends over 16 amino acids. Losses at the gene ends were 0 bases for V and 4 bases for J; bases not matched to a gene: 5. CDR1 and CDR2 (germline): SGHDT, YYEEEE. CDR3 sequence: CASSLDTAGATGELFF. The CDR3 DNA follows: TGTGCCAGCAGCTTGGATACAGCGGGGGCCACCGGGGAGCTGTTTTTT.

This clonotype turned up a few times. This sequence joins TRBV6-2 or TRBV6-3 and TRBJ2-7; D may correspond to TRBD1 or TRBD2 (5 bases each). CDR3 length: 15 residues. Trimming took off 5 bases at V and 0 bases at J, with 14 bases between the two ends. Germline loops: CDR1 MNHEY, CDR2 SVGEGT. This chain's CDR3 is CASSPGRRSSYEQYF. The CDR3 nucleotides read TGTGCCAGCAGTCCGGGACGTAGGAGCTCCTACGAGCAGTACTTC.

The chain uses TRBV7-9 and TRBJ1-1; possible D gene TRBD1, 5 bases. Germline V gives CDR1 SEHNR, CDR2 FQNEAQ (reference sequence). The CDR3 is made up of 16 amino acids. V dropped 2 bases and J dropped 6 bases, with 19 bases sitting between them. Here the CDR3 reads CASSLTVAGWDAEAFF. CDR3 DNA sequence: TGTGCCAGCAGCTTAACCGTGGCAGGCTGGGACGCTGAAGCTTTCTTT. Complete variable domain (other parts from reference TRBV7-9 and TRBJ1-1): DTGVSQNPRHKITKRGQNVTFRCDPISEHNRLYWYRQTLGQGPEFLTYFQNEAQLEKSRLLSDRFSAERPKGSFSTLEIQRTEQGDSAMYLCASSLTVAGWDAEAFFGQGTRLTVV.

A word on this clonotype: A clone one base away is much larger, so this may be a read error. CDR3 region: CARSWRGEQYF. The CDR3 nucleotides read TGTGCCCGCAGTTGGCGGGGGGAGCAGTACTTC. This chain uses TRBV6-2 or TRBV6-3 with TRBJ2-7, with 7 bases identical to TRBD2. Germline CDR1 is MNHEY and CDR2 is SVGEGT. The length of the CDR3 is 11 residues.

The rearrangement uses TRBV28 and TRBJ2-7, with D possibly TRBD1 on 5 matching bases. V was clipped by 10 bases and J by 3 bases, with 19 bases between them. The germline gives CDR1 MDHEN, CDR2 SYDVKM. The CDR3 consists of 14 residues. CDR3: CATSLGQGVYEQYF. The DNA for the CDR3 is TGTGCCACAAGTTTGGGGCAGGGTGTCTACGAGCAGTACTTC.

This clonotype was seen repeatedly, ten times or more. The J gene is TRBJ1-1, the V gene TRBV7-9, with no clear D. Germline assignment: CDR1 SEHNR and CDR2 FQNEAQ (reference sequence). This CDR3 is built from 12 residues. V lost 4 bases and J 6 bases, leaving 9 bases between the germline ends. This CDR3 reads CASSSLGAEAFF. CDR3 coding DNA: TGTGCCAGCAGCTCGCTCGGCGCTGAAGCTTTCTTT.

This clonotype was seen at least ten times. Here the CDR3 reads CSVDGLAGAHTQYF. DNA of the CDR3: TGCAGCGTTGATGGGCTAGCGGGGGCCCATACGCAGTATTTT. The chain carries TRBV29-1 and TRBJ2-3, with 10 nucleotides matching TRBD2. Germline CDR1 SQVTM, CDR2 ANQGSEA. The CDR3 loop spans 14 amino acids. J gave up 7 bases and V 3 bases, and 7 bases lay outside the gene matches.

With respect to this clonotype: This may stem from a read error, because a much larger clone lies one nucleotide away. The genes are TRBV7-2 and TRBJ1-1; TRBD1 might be the D (5 bases). The CDR3 extends over 14 amino acids. Per the germline V gene, CDR1 is SGHTA and CDR2 is FQGNSA. The CDR3 here is CASSRRQMNTEASF. In DNA form, the CDR3 reads TGTGCCAGCAGCAGAAGACAGATGAACACTGAAGCTTCCTTT.

V gene TRBV7-9 combines with J gene TRBJ1-1, with D perhaps TRBD1 (5 bases). V was pared by 5 bases and J by 6 bases, with 22 bases between. CDR3 length: 16 residues. Looked up from germline, CDR1 is SEHNR and CDR2 is FQNEAQ (reference sequence). The CDR3 region has the DNA TGTGCCAGCAGCCTTCCATTCCAGGGCGATTACGCTGAAGCTTTCTTT. Translating it yields CASSLPFQGDYAEAFF.

The rearrangement uses TRBV9 and TRBJ1-2, with TRBD1 matching over 7 bases. In germline, CDR1 is SGDLS, CDR2 YYNGEE. The V and J ends lost 3 bases and 8 bases, in that order; junction bases with no gene match: 7. CDR3 size: 13 residues. In DNA form, the CDR3 reads TGTGCCAGCAGCGACGCAGGGGGTTTGGGCTACACCTTC. Protein product: CASSDAGGLGYTF.

This clonotype was seen at least ten times. This chain links TRBV21-1 with TRBJ1-1. TRBV21-1 is classified as a pseudogene. The CDR3 runs to 12 residues. The CDR3 here is CASSKGTVRAFF. For the CDR3, the DNA is TGTGCCAGCAGCAAAGGTACCGTGCGGGCTTTCTTT.

On this clonotype itself: Given a much more abundant clone one base away, this may be a read error. The chain uses TRBV7-9 and TRBJ1-1; 7 nucleotides align to TRBD1. CDR3 length equals 15 residues. Germline CDR1 SEHNR, CDR2 FQNEAQ (reference sequence). The CDR3 sequence is CARSLGGAGGTEAFF. In DNA form, the CDR3 reads TGTGCCCGCAGCTTAGGGGGGGCAGGGGGCACTGAAGCTTTCTTT.

This clonotype was recorded at least ten times. The CDR3, as DNA: TGTGCCAGCAGTTCCGGCCCAGGGCATGAAAAACTGTTTTTT. It is translated as CASSSGPGHEKLFF. The chain combines TRBV27 with TRBJ1-4, with D possibly being TRBD1 (5 bases). The V end was cut by 4 bases, the J end by 6 bases, with 12 bases between. Germline values: CDR1 MNHEY, CDR2 SMNVEV (reference sequence). There are 14 residues in the CDR3.

This clonotype was observed at least ten times. The gene calls are TRBV4-2 and TRBJ1-2; maybe TRBD1 (5 bases). Germline lookup yields CDR1 LGHNA and CDR2 YNFKEQ. The CDR3 has 17 amino acids. Trimming cost V 0 bases and J 3 bases, with 17 bases left between them. CDR3 loop: CASSQDLGVLGHYGYTF. For the CDR3, the DNA is TGTGCCAGCAGCCAAGATTTGGGGGTTTTGGGTCACTATGGCTACACCTTC.

This clonotype was counted ten times or more. This chain uses TRBV7-9 with TRBJ1-1; maybe TRBD1 (6 bases). Germline CDR1 is SEHNR and CDR2 is FQNEAQ (reference sequence). The CDR3 extends over 15 amino acids. Trimming took off 1 base at V and 0 bases at J, with 9 bases between the two ends. The CDR3 DNA follows: TGTGCCAGCAGCTTAGGCCAGGGGTTGAACACTGAAGCTTTCTTT. Translation: CASSLGQGLNTEAFF.

Turning to this clonotype: A single base separates this from a much larger clone, so it may be a read error. The V call is TRBV4-3, the J call TRBJ2-2; D is unresolved. Germline-derived CDR1 and CDR2 are LGHNA and YSLEER. This CDR3 comprises 15 residues. Trimming stripped 8 bases from V and 1 base from J, with 14 bases between. CDR3: CASGPEPGNTGELFF. In nucleotides, the CDR3 is TGCGCCAGCGGCCCTGAACCGGGGAACACCGGGGAGCTGTTTTTT.

With respect to this clonotype: One end of the junction does not line up with germline, which may come from a read error. The chain is built from TRBV11-1 and TRBJ2-7; D remains unclear. The V gene's germline CDR1 is SGHAT and CDR2 FQDESV (reference sequence). The CDR3 totals 13 residues. The CDR3 DNA reads as TGTGCCGGCAGCCTTGCCAAATCCTACGAGCAGTACTTC. Its translation: CAGSLAKSYEQYF.

Comment on this clonotype: Just one base apart from a much larger clone, this may be a read error. The V gene is TRBV13, the J gene TRBJ2-3; unclear D gene. This CDR3 contains 15 residues. From germline, CDR1 is PRHDT and CDR2 FYEKMQ (reference sequence). V was cut by 5 bases and J by 4 bases, with 16 bases left in between. CDR3 nucleotides: TGTGCCAGCAGCCCCGCAAGGCCTACAGCAGATACGCAGTATTTT. Amino acids: CASSPARPTADTQYF.

This clonotype was seen repeatedly, ten times or more. The CDR3 here is CSVGLEAPFGEQFF. In DNA form, the CDR3 reads TGCAGCGTTGGGCTGGAGGCACCGTTCGGTGAGCAGTTCTTC. V usage is TRBV29-1 and J usage is TRBJ2-1, with a possible D match to TRBD2 (5 bases). Trimming shortened V by 4 bases and J by 9 bases, and 19 bases separated the two germline ends. From germline, CDR1 is SQVTM and CDR2 ANQGSEA. This CDR3 spans 14 amino acids.

The CDR3 DNA is TGTGCCAGCAGCGACGGTAGGGGCTACCCAGAAGCTTTCTTT. Amino acid sequence: CASSDGRGYPEAFF. The gene calls are TRBV7-9 and TRBJ1-1; D possibly corresponds to TRBD1 (5 bases). This CDR3 has 14 residues. V was shortened by 5 bases and J by 8 bases, with 18 bases between the two germline ends. Germline CDR1 is SEHNR and CDR2 is FQNEAQ (reference sequence).

This clonotype was seen more than once but under ten times. The V call is TRBV24-1, the J call TRBJ2-1, with D perhaps given as TRBD1 or TRBD2 (7 bases each). Germline CDR1 reads KGHDR; CDR2 reads SFDVKD. The CDR3 is made up of 14 amino acids. Trimming left V 7 bases short and J 7 bases short, with 16 bases between. DNA for the CDR3: TGTGCCACCAGACCCAGGGGGGAGGGAAATGAGCAGTTCTTC. It encodes CATRPRGEGNEQFF.

In this sample, this clonotype turned up a few times. A much larger clone lies one base from this, so it may be a read error. The chain couples TRBV11-2 to TRBJ2-1, with 14 bases identical to TRBD2. Germline V gene lookup returns CDR1 SGHAT and CDR2 FQNNGV. The CDR3 has 12 residues. The CDR3 here is CASSGTSGSPAF. The CDR3 DNA is TGTGCCAGCTCAGGGACTAGCGGGAGCCCCGCATTC. The variable domain in full, with the rest retrieved from reference TRBV11-2 and TRBJ2-1, is EAGVAQSPRYKIIEKRQSVAFWCNPISGHATLYWYQQILGQGPKLLIQFQNNGVVDDSQLPKDRFSAERLKGVDSTLKIQPAKLEDSAVYLCASSGTSGSPAFGPGTRLTVL.

This clonotype was detected ten times or more. The rearrangement uses TRBV4-1 and TRBJ2-7, with D unresolved. Trimming removed 1 base from V and 4 bases from J, with 8 bases in between. Germline assignment: CDR1 MGHRA and CDR2 YSYEKL. The length of the CDR3 is 13 residues. CDR3 region: CASSQGVDYEQYF. The CDR3 DNA sequence: TGCGCCAGCAGCCAAGGGGTGGATTACGAGCAGTACTTC.

V and J are TRBV30 and TRBJ2-7, with 11 nucleotides matching TRBD1. V shed 7 bases, J shed 2 bases, and the junction held 1 base outside the gene matches. The germline CDR1 and CDR2 sequences are GTSNPN and SVGIG (reference sequence). The CDR3 contains 12 residues. The CDR3 here is CALDRGPYEQYF. CDR3 nucleotides: TGTGCCTTGGACAGGGGGCCCTACGAGCAGTACTTC.

This clonotype was picked up many times. The chain links TRBV9 to TRBJ2-5; maybe TRBD1 (6 bases). This CDR3 spans 15 amino acids. Looked up from germline, CDR1 is SGDLS and CDR2 is YYNGEE. V was cut by 1 base and J by 0 bases, with 10 bases left in between. The CDR3 is CASSVWTDHQETQYF. In nucleotides, the CDR3 is TGTGCCAGCAGCGTATGGACAGACCACCAAGAGACCCAGTACTTC.

Turning to this clonotype: Given a much more abundant clone one base away, this may be a read error. The chain recombines TRBV29-1 with TRBJ2-1; D is uncertain. CDR3 length: 11 amino acids. Germline loops: CDR1 SQVTM, CDR2 ANQGSEA. Trimming took off 4 bases at V and 5 bases at J, with 6 bases between the two ends. CDR3 DNA sequence: TGCAGCGTTGCGATAAACAATGAGCAGTTCTTC. Translated, it gives CSVAINNEQFF.

This clonotype was detected many times. The chain uses TRBV28 and TRBJ2-7, with D maybe TRBD2 (6 bases). This CDR3 is 15 amino acids long. Per germline, CDR1 MDHEN and CDR2 SYDVKM. V lost 5 bases and J lost 3, with 17 bases in between. CDR3 bases: TGTGCCAGCAGTCCGGTCGTAGCGGAACGCTACGAGCAGTACTTC. It yields the protein CASSPVVAERYEQYF.